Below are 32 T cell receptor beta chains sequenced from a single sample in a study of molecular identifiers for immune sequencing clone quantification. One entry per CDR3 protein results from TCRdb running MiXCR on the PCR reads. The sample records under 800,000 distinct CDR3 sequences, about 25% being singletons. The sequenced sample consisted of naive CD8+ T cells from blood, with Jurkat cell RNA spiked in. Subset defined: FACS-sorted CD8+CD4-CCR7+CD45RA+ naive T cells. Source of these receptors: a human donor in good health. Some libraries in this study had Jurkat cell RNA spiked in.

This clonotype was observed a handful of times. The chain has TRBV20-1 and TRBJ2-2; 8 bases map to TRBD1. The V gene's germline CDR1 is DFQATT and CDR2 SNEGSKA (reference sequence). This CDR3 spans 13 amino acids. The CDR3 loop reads CNAYRGLTGELFF. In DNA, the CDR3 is TGCAACGCTTACAGGGGGTTGACCGGGGAGCTGTTTTTT.

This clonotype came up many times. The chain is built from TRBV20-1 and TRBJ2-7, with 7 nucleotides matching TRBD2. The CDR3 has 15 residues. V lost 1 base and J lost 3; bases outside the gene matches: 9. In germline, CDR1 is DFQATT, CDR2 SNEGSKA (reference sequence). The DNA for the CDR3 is TGCAGTGCTAGAGGGCCCGGACTAGAGTTCTACGAGCAGTACTTC. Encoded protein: CSARGPGLEFYEQYF.

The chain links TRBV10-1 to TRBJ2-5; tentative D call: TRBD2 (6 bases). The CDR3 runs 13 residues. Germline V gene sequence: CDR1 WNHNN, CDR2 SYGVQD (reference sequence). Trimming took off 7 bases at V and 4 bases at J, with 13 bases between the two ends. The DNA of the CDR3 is TGCGCCAGCACGCGGCAGGGAGGAGAGACCCAGTACTTC. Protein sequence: CASTRQGGETQYF.

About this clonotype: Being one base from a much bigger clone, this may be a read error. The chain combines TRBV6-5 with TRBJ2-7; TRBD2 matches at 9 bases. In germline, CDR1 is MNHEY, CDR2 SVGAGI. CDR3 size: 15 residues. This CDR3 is CARSYSGGPGYEQYF. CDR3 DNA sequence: TGTGCCAGAAGTTACAGCGGGGGGCCAGGGTACGAGCAGTACTTC.

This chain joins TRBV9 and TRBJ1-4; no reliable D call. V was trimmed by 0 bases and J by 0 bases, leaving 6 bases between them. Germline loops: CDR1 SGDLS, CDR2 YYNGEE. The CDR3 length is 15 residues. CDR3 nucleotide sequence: TGTGCCAGCAGCGTAGGAACTGCAACTAATGAAAAACTGTTTTTT. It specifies CASSVGTATNEKLFF.

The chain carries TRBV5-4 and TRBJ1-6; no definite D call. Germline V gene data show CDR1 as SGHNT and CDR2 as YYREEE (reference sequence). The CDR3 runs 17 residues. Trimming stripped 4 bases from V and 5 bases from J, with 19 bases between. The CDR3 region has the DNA TGTGCCAGCAGCCTCATCAGGTCCCACGATGATAATTCACCCCTCCACTTT. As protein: CASSLIRSHDDNSPLHF.

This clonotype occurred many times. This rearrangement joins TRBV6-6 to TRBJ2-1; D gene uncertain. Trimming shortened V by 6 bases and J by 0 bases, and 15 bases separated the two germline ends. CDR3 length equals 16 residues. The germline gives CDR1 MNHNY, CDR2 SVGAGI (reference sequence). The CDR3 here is CASRLTPSSSYNEQFF. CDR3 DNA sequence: TGTGCCAGCAGATTGACACCCTCGAGCTCCTACAATGAGCAGTTCTTC.

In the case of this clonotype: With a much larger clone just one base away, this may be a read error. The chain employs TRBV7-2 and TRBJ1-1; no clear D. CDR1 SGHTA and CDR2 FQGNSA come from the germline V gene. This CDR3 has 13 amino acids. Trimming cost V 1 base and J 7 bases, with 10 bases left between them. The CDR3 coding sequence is TGTGCCAGCAGCTTAGTTCCAGGCCATGAAGCTTTCTTT. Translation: CASSLVPGHEAFF.

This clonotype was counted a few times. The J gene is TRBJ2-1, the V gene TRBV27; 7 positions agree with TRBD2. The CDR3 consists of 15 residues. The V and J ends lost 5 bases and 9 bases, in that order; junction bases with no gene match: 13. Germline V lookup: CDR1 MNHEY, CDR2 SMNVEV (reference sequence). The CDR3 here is CASSLGTGGGVEQFF. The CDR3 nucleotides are TGTGCCAGCAGTCTAGGGACGGGCGGGGGTGTTGAGCAGTTCTTC.

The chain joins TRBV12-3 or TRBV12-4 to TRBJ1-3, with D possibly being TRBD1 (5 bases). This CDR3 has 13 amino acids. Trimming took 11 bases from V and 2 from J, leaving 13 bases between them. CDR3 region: CAGGGGPGNTIYF. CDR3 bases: TGTGCCGGGGGTGGGGGTCCTGGAAACACCATATATTTT.

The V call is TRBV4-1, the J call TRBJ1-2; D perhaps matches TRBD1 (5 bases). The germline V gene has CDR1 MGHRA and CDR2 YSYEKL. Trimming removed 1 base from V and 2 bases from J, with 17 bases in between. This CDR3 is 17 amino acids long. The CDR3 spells CASSQALGRRSNYGYTF. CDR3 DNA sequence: TGCGCCAGCAGCCAAGCCCTGGGACGGCGGTCAAACTATGGCTACACCTTC.

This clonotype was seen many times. The CDR3 DNA reads as TGTGCCAGCACTCTCGACCTAGCAACCAAGTTCGGCTATGGCTACACCTTC. It codes for CASTLDLATKFGYGYTF. The rearrangement links TRBV16 to TRBJ1-2; no definite D call. V was cut by 7 bases and J by 4 bases, with 25 bases left in between. The CDR3 totals 17 residues. CDR1 is KGHSY and CDR2 is FQNENV in the germline V gene.

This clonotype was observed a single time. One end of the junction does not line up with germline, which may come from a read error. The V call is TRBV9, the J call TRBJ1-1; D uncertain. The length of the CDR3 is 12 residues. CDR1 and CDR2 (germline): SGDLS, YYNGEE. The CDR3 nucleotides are TGTGCCAACAGCGCGGATGACACGGTAACTTTCTTT. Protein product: CANSADDTVTFF.

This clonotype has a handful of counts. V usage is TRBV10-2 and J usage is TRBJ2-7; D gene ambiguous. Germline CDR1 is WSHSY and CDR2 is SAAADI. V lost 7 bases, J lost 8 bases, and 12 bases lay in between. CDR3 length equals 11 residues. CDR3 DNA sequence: TGCGCCAGCACCAAAGGTGAGAAGCAGTACTTC. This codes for CASTKGEKQYF.

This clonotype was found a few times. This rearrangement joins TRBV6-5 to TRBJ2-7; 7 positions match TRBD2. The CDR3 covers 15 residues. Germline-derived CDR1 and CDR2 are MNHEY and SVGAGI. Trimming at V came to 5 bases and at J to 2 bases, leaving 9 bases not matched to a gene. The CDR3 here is CASSLVAGGTYEQYF. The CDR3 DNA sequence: TGTGCCAGCAGTCTGGTAGCGGGCGGTACCTACGAGCAGTACTTC.

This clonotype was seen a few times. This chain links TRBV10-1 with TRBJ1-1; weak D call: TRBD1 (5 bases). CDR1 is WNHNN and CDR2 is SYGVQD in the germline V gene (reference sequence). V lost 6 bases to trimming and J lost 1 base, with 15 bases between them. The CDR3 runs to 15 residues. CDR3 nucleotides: TGCGCCAGCAGCGGAGACCGGGACTGGAACACTGAAGCTTTCTTT. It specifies CASSGDRDWNTEAFF.

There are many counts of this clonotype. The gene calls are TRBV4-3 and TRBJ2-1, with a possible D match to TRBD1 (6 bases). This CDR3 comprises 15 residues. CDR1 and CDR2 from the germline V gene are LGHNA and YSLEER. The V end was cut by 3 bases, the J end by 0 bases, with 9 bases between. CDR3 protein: CASSQEDSSYNEQFF. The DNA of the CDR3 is TGCGCCAGCAGCCAGGAGGACAGCTCCTACAATGAGCAGTTCTTC.

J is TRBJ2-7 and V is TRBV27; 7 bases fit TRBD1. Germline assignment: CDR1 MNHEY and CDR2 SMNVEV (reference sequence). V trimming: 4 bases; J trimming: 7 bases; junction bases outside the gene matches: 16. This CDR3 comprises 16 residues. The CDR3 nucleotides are TGTGCCAGCAGTTATTACAGGGGTCGGTACTTAGAAGAGCAGTACTTC. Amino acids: CASSYYRGRYLEEQYF.

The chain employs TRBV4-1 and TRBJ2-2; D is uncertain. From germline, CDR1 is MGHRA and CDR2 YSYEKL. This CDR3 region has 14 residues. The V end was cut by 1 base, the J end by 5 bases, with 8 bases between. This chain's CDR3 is CASSQVRWTGELFF. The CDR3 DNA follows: TGCGCCAGCAGCCAAGTTCGGTGGACCGGGGAGCTGTTTTTT.

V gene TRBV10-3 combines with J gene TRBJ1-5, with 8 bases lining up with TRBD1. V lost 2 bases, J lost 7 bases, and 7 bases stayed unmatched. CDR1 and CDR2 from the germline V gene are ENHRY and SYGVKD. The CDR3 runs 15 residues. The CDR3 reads CAISETTGEGQPQHF. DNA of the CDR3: TGTGCCATCAGTGAGACGACAGGGGAGGGGCAGCCCCAGCATTTT.

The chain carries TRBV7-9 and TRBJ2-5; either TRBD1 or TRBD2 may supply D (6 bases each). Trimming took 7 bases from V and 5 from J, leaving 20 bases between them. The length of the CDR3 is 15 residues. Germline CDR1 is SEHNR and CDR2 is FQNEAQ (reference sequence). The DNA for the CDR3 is TGTGCCAGCAACGGCGATGGGGGGCTTAGGGAGACCCAGTACTTC. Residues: CASNGDGGLRETQYF.

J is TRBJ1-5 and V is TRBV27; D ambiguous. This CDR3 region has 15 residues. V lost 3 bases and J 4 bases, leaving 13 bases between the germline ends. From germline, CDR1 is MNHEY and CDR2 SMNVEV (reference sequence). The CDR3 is CASSFLPGTNQPQHF. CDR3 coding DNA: TGTGCCAGCAGTTTTTTACCGGGTACTAATCAGCCCCAGCATTTT.

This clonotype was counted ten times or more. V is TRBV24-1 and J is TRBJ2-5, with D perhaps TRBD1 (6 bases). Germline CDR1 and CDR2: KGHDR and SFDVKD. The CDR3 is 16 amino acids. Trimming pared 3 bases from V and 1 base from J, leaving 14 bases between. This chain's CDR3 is CATSDPPETGQETQYF. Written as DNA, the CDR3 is TGTGCCACCAGTGATCCGCCAGAGACAGGCCAAGAGACCCAGTACTTC.

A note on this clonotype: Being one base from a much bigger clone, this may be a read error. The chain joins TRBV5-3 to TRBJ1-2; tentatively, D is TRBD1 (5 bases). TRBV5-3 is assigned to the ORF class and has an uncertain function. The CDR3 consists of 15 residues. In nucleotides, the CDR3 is TGTGCCAGCAGCTATGTAGTAACAGGAAGCTATGGCTACACCTTC. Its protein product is CASSYVVTGSYGYTF.

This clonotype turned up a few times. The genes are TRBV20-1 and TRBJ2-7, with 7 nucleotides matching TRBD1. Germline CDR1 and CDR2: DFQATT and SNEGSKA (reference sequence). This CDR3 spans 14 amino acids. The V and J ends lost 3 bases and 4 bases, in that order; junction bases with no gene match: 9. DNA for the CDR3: TGCAGTGCTAGTGTAACAGGGGTTTGGTACGAGCAGTACTTC. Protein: CSASVTGVWYEQYF.

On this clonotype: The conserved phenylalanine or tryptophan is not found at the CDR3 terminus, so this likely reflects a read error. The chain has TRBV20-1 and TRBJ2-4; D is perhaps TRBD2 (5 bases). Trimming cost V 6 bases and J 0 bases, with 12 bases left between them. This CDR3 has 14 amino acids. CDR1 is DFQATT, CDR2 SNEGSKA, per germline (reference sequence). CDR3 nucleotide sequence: TGCAGTGCCCCGACGGGGATAGCCAAAAACATTCAGTACTAC. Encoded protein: CSAPTGIAKNIQYY.

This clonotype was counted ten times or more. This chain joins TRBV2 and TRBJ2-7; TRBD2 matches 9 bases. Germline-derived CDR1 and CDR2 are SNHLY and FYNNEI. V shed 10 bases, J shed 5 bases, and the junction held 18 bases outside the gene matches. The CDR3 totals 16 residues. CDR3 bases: TGTGCCACCACCAAACCCGGCGGGACTAGCTTGCACGAGCAGTACTTC. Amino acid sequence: CATTKPGGTSLHEQYF.

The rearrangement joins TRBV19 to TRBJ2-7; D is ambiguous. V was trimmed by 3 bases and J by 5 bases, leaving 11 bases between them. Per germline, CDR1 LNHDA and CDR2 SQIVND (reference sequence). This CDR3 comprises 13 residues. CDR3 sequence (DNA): TGTGCCAGTAGTATCATTGGTCTACACGAGCAGTACTTC. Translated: CASSIIGLHEQYF.

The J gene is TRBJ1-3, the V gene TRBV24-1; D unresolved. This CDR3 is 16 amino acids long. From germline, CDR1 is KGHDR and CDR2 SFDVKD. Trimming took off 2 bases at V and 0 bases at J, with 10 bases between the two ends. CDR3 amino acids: CATSDSQSCSGNTIYF. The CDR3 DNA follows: TGTGCCACCAGTGATTCTCAGTCCTGCTCTGGAAACACCATATATTTT.

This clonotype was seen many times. The CDR3 spells CASSLGVPTEAFF. CDR3 coding DNA: TGTGCCAGCAGCCTAGGGGTTCCCACTGAAGCTTTCTTT. The chain is built from TRBV7-9 and TRBJ1-1; weak D call: TRBD1 (5 bases). The CDR3 has 13 residues. Germline loops: CDR1 SEHNR, CDR2 FQNEAQ (reference sequence). V was trimmed by 5 bases and J by 4 bases, leaving 11 bases between them. Full variable domain (outside the CDR3, taken from reference TRBV7-9 and TRBJ1-1): DTGVSQNPRHKITKRGQNVTFRCDPISEHNRLYWYRQTLGQGPEFLTYFQNEAQLEKSRLLSDRFSAERPKGSFSTLEIQRTEQGDSAMYLCASSLGVPTEAFFGQGTRLTVV.

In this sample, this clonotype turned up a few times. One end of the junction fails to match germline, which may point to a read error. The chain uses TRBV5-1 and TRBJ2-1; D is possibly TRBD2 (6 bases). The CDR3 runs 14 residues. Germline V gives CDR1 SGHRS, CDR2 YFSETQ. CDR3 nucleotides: TGCGCCAGCGGCTTAGCGGTTTCCTACAATGAGCAGTTCTTC. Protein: CASGLAVSYNEQFF.

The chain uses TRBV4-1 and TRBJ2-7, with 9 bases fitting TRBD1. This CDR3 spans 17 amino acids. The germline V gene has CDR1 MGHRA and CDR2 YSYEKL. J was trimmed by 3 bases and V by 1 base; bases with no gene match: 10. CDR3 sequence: CASSQGGQGIVGYEQYF. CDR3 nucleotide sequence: TGCGCCAGCAGCCAAGGGGGACAGGGTATAGTTGGCTACGAGCAGTACTTC.